Detailed here is one TCR beta chain. This sample is drawn from a study of blood T cell repertoires in COVID-19. Per the authors' pipeline: Cell counts per sample came from amplifying reference gene primers. Libraries were prepared by immunoSEQ multiplex PCR; TCRdb keeps only in-frame clonotypes and omits some of them. V and J calls plus clone size are reproduced from that table; the DNA served to infer D and trimming. The sample lists 90,000 to 100,000 clones, about 85% occurring once. The CDR3 is 14 residues long. Looked up from germline, CDR1 is MNHNY and CDR2 is SVGAGI (reference sequence). Trimming pared 4 bases from V and 4 bases from J, leaving 10 bases between.

The sequence was obtained from a man older than 75 with acute or convalescent COVID-19. The chain combines TRBV6-6 with TRBJ1-4; no clear D gene. The specimen was peripheral blood. The CDR3 bases are TGTGCCAGCAGTTTAGGAGGAAATAATGAAAAACTGTTTTTT. Amino acid sequence: CASSLGGNNEKLFF.